This TCR beta chain was documented in a study of Tregs in tolerant kidney transplant recipients. Unstimulated Tregs (CD4+CD25+CD127-) and CD4+CD25- non-Tregs were sorted from PBMCs. CDR3 size: 12 residues. The V and J ends lost 0 bases and 11 bases respectively, with 10 bases between them. Germline CDR1 reads MGHRA; CDR2 reads YSYEKL. Regarding the study as a whole: Validation in larger populations is needed because few patients were studied.

Concerning this clone itself: As yet, its antigen is unknown.

Some clones are missing from TCRdb's copy, which holds only in-frame ones; the method was immunoSEQ multiplex PCR. The sample records roughly 68,000 clones, 84% being singletons. The clonotype comes from a human donor in good health. The chain uses TRBV4-1 and TRBJ1-1, with D hard to call. The sequencing input was CD4+ T cells from blood. For the CDR3, the DNA is TGCGCCAGCAGCCAAGATGTGGGTTCGGCTTTCTTT. Residues: CASSQDVGSAFF.